The 30 T cell receptor beta chains reported below all come from one sample, sequenced in a study of shared clonotypes between healthy human individuals. The assay was immunoSEQ multiplex PCR, and TCRdb's table has in-frame clones only and misses some. In the table there are 1,500,000 or so clones, 96% of which are singletons. The sample was naive CD4+ T cells sorted from blood. Subset noted: CD45RA+ positively selected. These receptors all stem from a young man in good health.

The gene calls are TRBV4-1 and TRBJ1-1, with D possibly matching TRBD1 (6 bases). The germline V gene has CDR1 MGHRA and CDR2 YSYEKL. V was shortened by 4 bases and J by 5 bases, with 23 bases between the two germline ends. This CDR3 spans 17 amino acids. The CDR3 DNA reads as TGCGCCAGCAGCCCGGGGCCCAGAGGGGGGCTAAATACTGAAGCTTTCTTT. It translates to CASSPGPRGGLNTEAFF.

The chain recombines TRBV10-3 with TRBJ2-5; 8 nucleotides match TRBD2. This CDR3 comprises 13 residues. CDR1 and CDR2 (germline): ENHRY, SYGVKD. V lost 3 bases to trimming and J lost 5 bases; unmatched junction nucleotides: 2. CDR3 sequence (DNA): TGTGCCATCAGTGAAGCGGGAGATGAGACCCAGTACTTC. It specifies CAISEAGDETQYF.

V is TRBV29-1 and J is TRBJ2-5; D ambiguous. CDR1 SQVTM and CDR2 ANQGSEA come from the germline V gene. V dropped 4 bases and J dropped 5 bases, with 11 bases sitting between them. The CDR3 covers 12 residues. The CDR3 protein is CSVGPTGETQYF. CDR3 coding DNA: TGCAGCGTTGGTCCGACTGGGGAGACCCAGTACTTC.

J is TRBJ2-4 and V is TRBV5-1; D possibly corresponds to TRBD2 (5 bases). This CDR3 comprises 14 residues. Trimming removed 2 bases from V and 8 bases from J, with 14 bases in between. The germline V gene encodes CDR1 SGHRS and CDR2 YFSETQ. The CDR3 DNA is TGCGCCAGCAGCTTCACCACCCCCGGGGACATTCAGTACTTC. Residues: CASSFTTPGDIQYF.

J is TRBJ2-1 and V is TRBV27, with TRBD2 matching 8 bases. V lost 0 bases to trimming and J lost 7 bases; unmatched junction nucleotides: 5. CDR3 length: 15 residues. Per the germline V gene, CDR1 is MNHEY and CDR2 is SMNVEV (reference sequence). The CDR3 loop reads CASSLSAGGRNEQFF. The CDR3 coding sequence is TGTGCCAGCAGTTTATCGGCGGGAGGTCGGAATGAGCAGTTCTTC.

Details on this clone: The junction differs from germline at one of its ends, possibly a read error. V gene TRBV18 combines with J gene TRBJ1-1, with D unresolved. Per germline, CDR1 KGHSH and CDR2 LQKENI. The CDR3 has 12 amino acids. CDR3 sequence reads: CASTTGQAEAFF. The CDR3 DNA reads as TGTGCCAGCACCACCGGCCAGGCTGAGGCTTTCTTT.

The V call is TRBV6-5, the J call TRBJ2-5; D gene ambiguous. V gave up 2 bases and J gave up 2 bases, with 6 bases separating them. This CDR3 comprises 13 residues. CDR1 is MNHEY, CDR2 SVGAGI, per germline. CDR3 in DNA: TGTGCCAGCAGTTACGCGCAGCAAGAGACCCAGTACTTC. This translates into CASSYAQQETQYF.

The rearrangement links TRBV19 to TRBJ1-1; the D is unclear. CDR1 is LNHDA and CDR2 is SQIVND in the germline V gene (reference sequence). The CDR3 is 13 residues long. V was clipped by 6 bases and J by 3 bases, with 11 bases between them. This chain's CDR3 is CASSLFPDTEAFF. CDR3 nucleotides: TGTGCCAGTAGCCTTTTTCCGGACACTGAAGCTTTCTTT.

V and J are TRBV7-2 and TRBJ1-5; D is possibly TRBD1 (6 bases). CDR1 is SGHTA and CDR2 is FQGNSA in the germline V gene. V lost 5 bases, J lost 2 bases, and 13 bases lay in between. The CDR3 loop spans 15 amino acids. In nucleotides, the CDR3 is TGTGCCAGCAGCCGGCAGGGGTCGGGCAATCAGCCCCAGCATTTT. Protein product: CASSRQGSGNQPQHF. Complete variable domain (other parts from reference TRBV7-2 and TRBJ1-5): GAGVSQSPSNKVTEKGKDVELRCDPISGHTALYWYRQSLGQGLEFLIYFQGNSAPDKSGLPSDRFSAERTGGSVSTLTIQRTQQEDSAVYLCASSRQGSGNQPQHFGDGTRLSIL.

In nucleotides, the CDR3 is TGTGCCAGCAAGCGCACAGGGCTGTCCTACGAGCAGTACTTC. Translated: CASKRTGLSYEQYF. The chain joins TRBV28 to TRBJ2-7; D is perhaps TRBD1 (6 bases). CDR1 and CDR2 (germline): MDHEN, SYDVKM. The CDR3 spans 14 residues. V shed 7 bases and J shed 1 base, with 14 bases lying between them.

This clone was seen only once. CDR3 sequence (DNA): TGTGCCAGCAGTTTAGTGCAGGACCATCAGCCCCAGCATTTT. It specifies CASSLVQDHQPQHF. The V gene is TRBV28, the J gene TRBJ1-5, with D uncertain. From germline, CDR1 is MDHEN and CDR2 SYDVKM. The CDR3 has 14 residues. Trimming left V 2 bases short and J 5 bases short, with 10 bases between.

As concerns this clone: Other DNA sequences within the sample encode an identical CDR3. This chain connects TRBV5-4 to TRBJ1-1, with a weak D call TRBD1 (6 bases). Trimming removed 1 base from V and 1 base from J, with 8 bases in between. CDR1 and CDR2 (germline): SGHNT, YYREEE (reference sequence). There are 14 residues in the CDR3. The CDR3, as DNA: TGTGCCAGCAGCTTGAGGGACAAGAACACTGAAGCTTTCTTT. Its translation is CASSLRDKNTEAFF. The full variable domain, with the rest looked up from reference TRBV5-4 and TRBJ1-1, is ETGVTQSPTHLIKTRGQQVTLRCSSQSGHNTVSWYQQALGQGPQFIFQYYREEENGRGNFPPRFSGLQFPNYSSELNVNALELDDSALYLCASSLRDKNTEAFFGQGTRLTVV.

The CDR3 sequence: CASSLLGRAYEQYF. CDR3 in DNA: TGTGCCAGCAGTTTACTCGGGAGGGCCTACGAGCAGTACTTC. The chain combines TRBV27 with TRBJ2-7; TRBD2 aligns across 8 bases. CDR1 and CDR2 (germline): MNHEY, SMNVEV (reference sequence). J was trimmed by 2 bases and V by 2 bases; bases with no gene match: 2. CDR3 length: 14 residues.

The gene calls are TRBV30 and TRBJ1-4; D is unclear. Between the trimmed V and J ends, which lost 2 bases and 8 bases, there was a span of 12 bases. This CDR3 spans 13 amino acids. CDR1 GTSNPN and CDR2 SVGIG come from the germline V gene (reference sequence). The CDR3 coding sequence is TGTGCCTGGAGTTATGGTACTACGGAAAAACTGTTTTTT. This sequence encodes CAWSYGTTEKLFF. The full variable domain, with the rest looked up from reference TRBV30 and TRBJ1-4, is SQTIHQWPATLVQPVGSPLSLECTVEGTSNPNLYWYRQAAGRGLQLLFYSVGIGQISSEVPQNLSASRPQDRQFILSSKKLLLSDSGFYLCAWSYGTTEKLFFGSGTQLSVL.

This chain connects TRBV30 to TRBJ2-1; a weak D match, TRBD2 (6 bases). CDR3 length: 16 residues. Per the germline V gene, CDR1 is GTSNPN and CDR2 is SVGIG (reference sequence). The germline V and J ends were trimmed by 3 bases and 7 bases, with 22 bases remaining between them. Here the CDR3 DNA reads TGTGCCTGGAGAGATCGGCGGGACCGCCTTGGAAATGAGCAGTTCTTC. This translates into CAWRDRRDRLGNEQFF.

This sequence joins TRBV25-1 and TRBJ2-7, with D uncertain. Trimming pared 2 bases from V and 5 bases from J, leaving 10 bases between. Germline V gives CDR1 MGHDK, CDR2 SYGVNS. This CDR3 is built from 13 residues. In DNA, the CDR3 is TGTGCCAGCAGTGAAGCATCACGGAACGAGCAGTACTTC. It translates to CASSEASRNEQYF.

Here the CDR3 DNA reads TGTGCCAGCAGCTTATCATTGGGAGCTAATGAAAAACTGTTTTTT. Translation gives CASSLSLGANEKLFF. This rearrangement joins TRBV7-9 to TRBJ1-4, with D hard to call. Looked up from germline, CDR1 is SEHNR and CDR2 is FQNEAQ (reference sequence). Trimming removed 2 bases at V and 3 bases at J, with 10 bases between. The CDR3 is 15 amino acids.

V gene TRBV7-9 combines with J gene TRBJ1-1; no definite D call. Germline CDR1 reads SEHNR; CDR2 reads FQNEAQ (reference sequence). This CDR3 region has 14 residues. V lost 5 bases to trimming and J lost 0 bases, with 10 bases between them. CDR3 amino acids: CASSEQIMNTEAFF. The CDR3, as DNA: TGTGCCAGCAGCGAACAGATTATGAACACTGAAGCTTTCTTT.

The chain couples TRBV25-1 to TRBJ2-3, with unresolved D. Trimming took off 4 bases at V and 3 bases at J, with 11 bases between the two ends. The V gene's germline CDR1 is MGHDK and CDR2 SYGVNS. The CDR3 has 14 residues. The CDR3, as DNA: TGTGCCAGCAGTGGTCCATTAGGGACAGATACGCAGTATTTT. Translated, it gives CASSGPLGTDTQYF. Using reference TRBV25-1 and TRBJ2-3 for the parts outside the CDR3, the full variable domain is EADIYQTPRYLVIGTGKKITLECSQTMGHDKMYWYQQDPGMELHLIHYSYGVNSTEKGDLSSESTVSRIRTEHFPLTLESARPSHTSQYLCASSGPLGTDTQYFGPGTRLTVL.

The chain combines TRBV5-4 with TRBJ2-5; TRBD1 is a possible D gene (5 bases). V dropped 0 bases and J dropped 0 bases, with 9 bases sitting between them. This CDR3 is 15 amino acids long. The germline gives CDR1 SGHNT, CDR2 YYREEE (reference sequence). The CDR3 nucleotides read TGTGCCAGCAGCTTGGGGTTCAGGGACCAAGAGACCCAGTACTTC. Its protein product is CASSLGFRDQETQYF.

This sequence joins TRBV5-5 and TRBJ2-7, with unresolved D. V gave up 4 bases and J gave up 3 bases, with 14 bases separating them. CDR3 length: 14 amino acids. The germline gives CDR1 SGHKS, CDR2 YYEKEE (reference sequence). CDR3 coding DNA: TGTGCCAGCAGCGTTACCGACTGGCGCTACGAGCAGTACTTC. Its protein product is CASSVTDWRYEQYF.

A word on this clone: Other nucleotide sequences from this sample produce the same CDR3. The V and J genes are TRBV5-4 and TRBJ2-5; the D is unclear. The CDR3 loop spans 14 amino acids. Trimming took off 1 base at V and 1 base at J, with 8 bases between the two ends. The germline CDR1 and CDR2 sequences are SGHNT and YYREEE (reference sequence). DNA for the CDR3: TGTGCCAGCAGCTTGACCGGAGCCCAAGAGACCCAGTACTTC. Protein sequence: CASSLTGAQETQYF.

V usage is TRBV18 and J usage is TRBJ2-7; 9 positions agree with TRBD1. V lost 2 bases to trimming and J lost 7 bases; unmatched junction nucleotides: 6. This CDR3 has 14 residues. Germline V lookup: CDR1 KGHSH, CDR2 LQKENI. The CDR3, as DNA: TGTGCCAGCTCACCATTGGGGACAGGGTGGGAGCAGTACTTC. Its protein product is CASSPLGTGWEQYF. Variable domain in full (rest from reference TRBV18 and TRBJ2-7): NAGVMQNPRHLVRRRGQEARLRCSPMKGHSHVYWYRQLPEEGLKFMVYLQKENIIDESGMPKERFSAEFPKEGPSILRIQQVVRGDSAAYFCASSPLGTGWEQYFGPGTRLTVT.

The chain is built from TRBV25-1 and TRBJ2-3; D is possibly TRBD2 (6 bases). The CDR3 consists of 14 residues. CDR1 is MGHDK and CDR2 is SYGVNS in the germline V gene. The V gene lost 5 bases and the J gene lost 2 bases, with 11 bases spanning the gap. The CDR3 is CASSQWEDTDTQYF. CDR3 coding DNA: TGTGCCAGCAGTCAGTGGGAGGACACAGATACGCAGTATTTT.

The chain carries TRBV6-1 and TRBJ2-1; maybe TRBD2 (6 bases). V was shortened by 2 bases and J by 10 bases, with 6 bases between the two germline ends. CDR3 length: 11 residues. Germline V gene data show CDR1 as MNHNS and CDR2 as SASEGT. In DNA form, the CDR3 reads TGTGCCAGCAGTGAACGGGGGGAGCAGTTCTTC. Translated: CASSERGEQFF.

The rearrangement uses TRBV7-9 and TRBJ2-1; no reliable D call. The CDR3 length is 14 residues. The germline V and J ends were trimmed by 3 bases and 7 bases, with 13 bases remaining between them. Germline-derived CDR1 and CDR2 are SEHNR and FQNEAQ (reference sequence). CDR3 amino acids: CASSLGARLNEQFF. DNA for the CDR3: TGTGCCAGCAGCTTGGGCGCTCGCTTGAATGAGCAGTTCTTC.

The rearrangement joins TRBV5-5 to TRBJ2-7; D possibly corresponds to TRBD2 (5 bases). CDR3 size: 13 residues. V gave up 4 bases and J gave up 2 bases, with 10 bases separating them. The germline V gene encodes CDR1 SGHKS and CDR2 YYEKEE (reference sequence). The CDR3 region is CASSQEGTYEQYF. The CDR3 bases are TGTGCCAGCAGCCAAGAGGGTACCTACGAGCAGTACTTC.

V usage is TRBV5-1 and J usage is TRBJ2-2, with 14 bases aligning to TRBD2. This CDR3 is built from 17 residues. The germline gives CDR1 SGHRS, CDR2 YFSETQ. The V segment lost 5 bases and the J segment 4 bases; nucleotides outside the gene matches: 7. CDR3 sequence (DNA): TGCGCCAGCAGGACGGGACTAGCGGGAGTACGCACCGGGGAGCTGTTTTTT. This translates into CASRTGLAGVRTGELFF.

This chain connects TRBV6-1 to TRBJ2-2; D is perhaps TRBD2 (5 bases). Trimming removed 1 base from V and 5 bases from J, with 14 bases in between. This CDR3 region has 16 residues. From germline, CDR1 is MNHNS and CDR2 SASEGT. The CDR3 bases are TGTGCCAGCAGTGAAGAAATCGGGAAGCTAACCGGGGAGCTGTTTTTT. It specifies CASSEEIGKLTGELFF.

This clone is a singleton in its sample. The chain employs TRBV5-1 and TRBJ2-7; D could derive from TRBD1 or TRBD2 (5 bases each). The V gene lost 6 bases and the J gene lost 4 bases, with 26 bases spanning the gap. This CDR3 comprises 17 residues. Germline CDR1 SGHRS, CDR2 YFSETQ. Here the CDR3 DNA reads TGCGCCAGCAACCCAACCCCATTTGGGACCGGGCAGTACGAGCAGTACTTC. Its protein is CASNPTPFGTGQYEQYF.